This T cell receptor beta chain derives from a study of T cell changes during pregnancy in multiple sclerosis. The V gene's germline CDR1 is SGHTA and CDR2 FQGNSA. The CDR3 covers 14 residues. The ends were cut back, 6 bases at V and 7 bases at J, with 16 bases in the middle. The method was immunoSEQ multiplex PCR; TCRdb's version includes in-frame clones alone and lacks a portion of them. The table has around 50,000 clones, approximately 87% seen once. The sample comprised peripheral blood from another person, used as feeder cells. The source is a human donor whose cells served as feeder cells for cultures in a pregnancy study. The rearrangement joins TRBV7-2 to TRBJ1-5, with D possibly matching TRBD1 (5 bases). This CDR3 is CASRPKGFGQPQHF. CDR3 in DNA: TGTGCCAGCAGACCCAAGGGGTTTGGGCAGCCCCAGCATTTT.